These 26 T cell receptor beta chains originate from one sample sequenced in a study of blood T cell repertoires in COVID-19. The protocol was immunoSEQ multiplex PCR, while the TCRdb copy is restricted to in-frame clones and leaves out a portion. This sample has over 200,000 clones, with 80% to 90% found just once. Sequencing input: PBMCs or T cells enriched from blood (not recorded which). The receptor set was obtained from a woman aged 45-65 years who had recovered from COVID-19.

V and J are TRBV9 and TRBJ2-1; 8 nucleotides line up with TRBD1. This CDR3 contains 16 residues. V lost 5 bases to trimming and J lost 5 bases; unmatched junction nucleotides: 12. CDR1 is SGDLS and CDR2 is YYNGEE in the germline V gene. CDR3 in DNA: TGTGCCAGCAGTCCTCTTTTGACAGGGGTGAACAATGAGCAGTTCTTC. This gives the protein CASSPLLTGVNNEQFF.

The table lists this clone with a few counts. V usage is TRBV11-2 and J usage is TRBJ2-7; 7 bases match TRBD2. After removal of 3 bases from V and 0 bases from J, the junction contained 8 bases not matched to a gene. The CDR3 has 16 residues. Germline CDR1 SGHAT, CDR2 FQNNGV. CDR3 in DNA: TGTGCCAGCAGCTTGGGGACCCTAGCGGTCTCCTACGAGCAGTACTTC. Residues: CASSLGTLAVSYEQYF.

V is TRBV28 and J is TRBJ2-5; 7 nucleotides agree with TRBD2. V lost 2 bases to trimming and J lost 4 bases; unmatched junction nucleotides: 4. CDR1 is MDHEN, CDR2 SYDVKM, per germline. The CDR3 totals 14 residues. In DNA form, the CDR3 reads TGTGCCAGCAGTTTAGCGGGAGTAAGAGAGACCCAGTACTTC. Protein sequence: CASSLAGVRETQYF.

This chain uses TRBV3-1 (or the pseudogene TRBV3-2) with TRBJ2-6; 8 bases agree with TRBD2. J was trimmed by 0 bases and V by 3 bases; bases with no gene match: 10. The germline V gene encodes CDR1 LGHDT and CDR2 YNNKEL (reference sequence). The CDR3 has 19 residues. CDR3 sequence reads: CASSQGGVAGISGANVLTF. Written as DNA, the CDR3 is TGTGCCAGCAGCCAGGGGGGAGTAGCGGGAATCTCTGGGGCCAACGTCCTGACTTTC.

The chain links TRBV19 to TRBJ2-3; the match to TRBD2 covers 11 bases. With V trimmed by 5 bases and J by 1 base, 5 bases remained unmatched. Germline V lookup: CDR1 LNHDA, CDR2 SQIVND (reference sequence). The CDR3 loop spans 16 amino acids. The CDR3 DNA reads TGTGCCAGTAGTTTCCTAGCGGGAGGAGGCACAGATACGCAGTATTTT. Amino acids: CASSFLAGGGTDTQYF.

The chain couples TRBV10-3 to TRBJ2-7; D may be TRBD2 (6 bases). V lost 4 bases, J lost 1 base, and 8 bases lay in between. CDR1 ENHRY and CDR2 SYGVKD come from the germline V gene. This CDR3 spans 13 amino acids. Here the CDR3 DNA reads TGTGCCATCAGTGTTGGGACTTCCTACGAGCAGTACTTC. Translating it yields CAISVGTSYEQYF.

The gene calls are TRBV28 and TRBJ2-7; 7 bases fit TRBD2. The V segment lost 5 bases and the J segment 4 bases; nucleotides outside the gene matches: 11. This CDR3 contains 15 residues. Germline CDR1 is MDHEN and CDR2 is SYDVKM. For the CDR3, the DNA is TGTGCCAGCAGTCCCTCAGGCGGGAGAATTTACGAGCAGTACTTC. Translation: CASSPSGGRIYEQYF.

The J gene is TRBJ1-3, the V gene TRBV28, with D possibly matching TRBD1 (6 bases). CDR3 size: 16 residues. Germline CDR1 is MDHEN and CDR2 is SYDVKM. V lost 5 bases to trimming and J lost 0 bases, with 14 bases between them. The CDR3 nucleotides are TGTGCCAGCAGTCCTGGGGGCAGGCTCTCTGGAAACACCATATATTTT. Protein: CASSPGGRLSGNTIYF.

V is TRBV10-3 and J is TRBJ1-5, with 7 positions matching TRBD1. The CDR3 loop spans 16 amino acids. Per the germline V gene, CDR1 is ENHRY and CDR2 is SYGVKD. The trim removed 3 bases at V and 3 bases at J, leaving 8 bases unmatched. CDR3 in amino acids: CAISDITGAFNQPQHF. In DNA form, the CDR3 reads TGTGCCATCAGTGACATTACAGGGGCGTTCAATCAGCCCCAGCATTTT.

This clone turned up a few times. The chain recombines TRBV11-3 with TRBJ1-2, with 7 bases fitting TRBD1. From germline, CDR1 is SGHNT and CDR2 YENEEA. The CDR3 sequence is 16 residues long. The J segment lost 2 bases and the V segment lost 0 bases, leaving 6 bases of the junction unmatched. The CDR3 region is CASSLDRGRGNYGYTF. The CDR3 bases are TGTGCCAGCAGCTTAGATCGCGGCAGGGGGAACTATGGCTACACCTTC.

The chain uses TRBV3-1 (or the pseudogene TRBV3-2) and TRBJ2-7; D is perhaps TRBD2 (6 bases). V gave up 5 bases and J gave up 3 bases, with 14 bases separating them. The CDR3 is 14 residues long. Germline loops: CDR1 LGHDT, CDR2 YNNKEL (reference sequence). The CDR3 protein is CASSYAGGNYEQYF. CDR3 in DNA: TGTGCCAGCAGCTATGCCGGGGGAAACTACGAGCAGTACTTC.

The chain combines TRBV19 with TRBJ1-1, with TRBD1 as a possible D gene (6 bases). Germline lookup yields CDR1 LNHDA and CDR2 SQIVND (reference sequence). Trimming stripped 5 bases from V and 1 base from J, with 17 bases between. This CDR3 is built from 16 residues. The CDR3 DNA reads as TGTGCCAGTAGTCCGCGGACCGGGACAAAGAACACTGAAGCTTTCTTT. This encodes CASSPRTGTKNTEAFF.

This clone was detected only once. The chain links TRBV29-1 to TRBJ1-3; 9 bases fit TRBD1. From germline, CDR1 is SQVTM and CDR2 ANQGSEA. This CDR3 comprises 12 residues. With 6 bases clipped from V and 8 bases from J, the junction kept 5 bases outside the gene matches. Written as DNA, the CDR3 is TGCAGCGTCGCGACAGGGGGATACACCATATATTTT. Translation: CSVATGGYTIYF. Full variable domain (outside the CDR3, taken from reference TRBV29-1 and TRBJ1-3): SAVISQKPSRDICQRGTSLTIQCQVDSQVTMMFWYRQQPGQSLTLIATANQGSEATYESGFVIDKFPISRPNLTFSTLTVSNMSPEDSSIYLCSVATGGYTIYFGEGSWLTVV.

The chain uses TRBV7-8 and TRBJ2-3; 9 nucleotides match TRBD2. In germline, CDR1 is SGHVS, CDR2 FQNEAQ. CDR3 length: 16 amino acids. V was pared by 5 bases and J by 2 bases, with 8 bases of the junction left unmatched. The CDR3 DNA is TGTGCCAGCAGCGCGGGACTAGCCCCCTCCACAGATACGCAGTATTTT. As protein: CASSAGLAPSTDTQYF.

DNA of the CDR3: TGCAGTTGGACTGTCACAGATACGCAGTATTTT. Protein: CSWTVTDTQYF. This rearrangement joins TRBV20-1 to TRBJ2-3; possible D gene TRBD2, 5 bases. Germline-derived CDR1 and CDR2 are DFQATT and SNEGSKA (reference sequence). The CDR3 length is 11 residues. V lost 8 bases, J lost 2 bases, and 8 bases lay in between.

The chain is built from TRBV7-2 and TRBJ2-1; tentative D call: TRBD1 (5 bases). From germline, CDR1 is SGHTA and CDR2 FQGNSA. V lost 5 bases, J lost 0 bases, and 14 bases lay in between. CDR3 length: 16 residues. Here the CDR3 DNA reads TGTGCCAGCAGCGCCCTTAGACAGAGCTCCTACAATGAGCAGTTCTTC. It is translated as CASSALRQSSYNEQFF.

The chain employs TRBV7-9 and TRBJ2-1; D uncertain. With 3 bases removed from V and 3 bases from J, the gap between germline ends came to 9 bases. The CDR3 is 14 residues long. The germline V gene has CDR1 SEHNR and CDR2 FQNEAQ (reference sequence). In DNA, the CDR3 is TGTGCCAGCAGCTTGGGCACCCACTACAATGAGCAGTTCTTC. This gives the protein CASSLGTHYNEQFF.

The chain couples TRBV10-3 to TRBJ2-1; 8 nucleotides line up with TRBD2. Losses at the gene ends were 6 bases for V and 5 bases for J; bases not matched to a gene: 12. The length of the CDR3 is 16 residues. Germline V CDR1 and CDR2: ENHRY, SYGVKD. The CDR3 region is CAIRSSGNIYDNEQFF. CDR3 coding DNA: TGTGCCATCAGGAGTAGCGGGAATATTTATGACAATGAGCAGTTCTTC.

This sequence joins TRBV2 and TRBJ2-2, with 8 bases that match TRBD1. The V gene's germline CDR1 is SNHLY and CDR2 FYNNEI. This CDR3 has 16 amino acids. J was trimmed by 3 bases and V by 2 bases; bases with no gene match: 5. CDR3 DNA: TGTGCCAGCAGTGAAAGTGGGACAGGCTACACCGGGGAGCTGTTTTTT. Protein product: CASSESGTGYTGELFF. Supplemented by reference TRBV2 and TRBJ2-2, the full variable domain reads EPEVTQTPSHQVTQMGQEVILRCVPISNHLYFYWYRQILGQKVEFLVSFYNNEISEKSEIFDDQFSVERPDGSNFTLKIRSTKLEDSAMYFCASSESGTGYTGELFFGEGSRLTVL.

The rearrangement uses TRBV19 and TRBJ2-7; tentative D call: TRBD1 (6 bases). This CDR3 spans 14 amino acids. Germline CDR1 LNHDA, CDR2 SQIVND (reference sequence). V dropped 5 bases and J dropped 4 bases, with 15 bases sitting between them. CDR3 nucleotides: TGTGCCAGTAGTCCCACAGGGTATGGGTACGAGCAGTACTTC. This translates into CASSPTGYGYEQYF.

Only one count was recorded for this clone. This rearrangement joins TRBV24-1 to TRBJ2-7; 7 nucleotides align to TRBD2. This CDR3 is built from 13 residues. Germline-derived CDR1 and CDR2 are KGHDR and SFDVKD. J lost 6 bases, V lost 0 bases, and 1 base had no gene match. For the CDR3, the DNA is TGTGCCACCAGTGATTTGCAGCGGGGCGAGCAGTACTTC. Its protein product is CATSDLQRGEQYF.

This chain connects TRBV7-2 to TRBJ1-6; a weak D match, TRBD1 (5 bases). Germline loops: CDR1 SGHTA, CDR2 FQGNSA. The germline V and J ends were trimmed by 6 bases and 10 bases, with 22 bases remaining between them. CDR3 size: 16 residues. The CDR3 region is CASSLFIGTMGSPLHF. The CDR3 nucleotides read TGTGCCAGCAGTTTATTTATAGGGACTATGGGCTCACCCCTCCACTTT.

The chain is built from TRBV4-1 and TRBJ1-6; perhaps TRBD1 as D (5 bases). CDR3 length: 18 amino acids. Trimming took 0 bases from V and 7 from J, leaving 19 bases between them. Germline assignment: CDR1 MGHRA and CDR2 YSYEKL. In DNA, the CDR3 is TGCGCCAGCAGCCAAGATCGGTGGGAACGGGGGAGAAATTCACCCCTCCACTTT. Its translation: CASSQDRWERGRNSPLHF.

A single count supports this clone. V and J are TRBV5-1 and TRBJ2-5, with a possible D match to TRBD1 (5 bases). V lost 2 bases to trimming and J lost 1 base, with 9 bases between them. The CDR3 contains 14 residues. The germline V gene encodes CDR1 SGHRS and CDR2 YFSETQ. CDR3 bases: TGCGCCAGCAGCTTTGGCCAGGGCCAAGAGACCCAGTACTTC. It codes for CASSFGQGQETQYF. The variable domain in full, completed from reference TRBV5-1 and TRBJ2-5, reads KAGVTQTPRYLIKTRGQQVTLSCSPISGHRSVSWYQQTPGQGLQFLFEYFSETQRNKGNFPGRFSGRQFSNSRSEMNVSTLELGDSALYLCASSFGQGQETQYFGPGTRLLVL.

The chain links TRBV30 to TRBJ2-3; weak D call: TRBD1 (7 bases). Germline V gene data show CDR1 as GTSNPN and CDR2 as SVGIG (reference sequence). The CDR3 length is 14 residues. Trimming pared 5 bases from V and 4 bases from J, leaving 16 bases between. The CDR3 sequence is CAWAQGGGADTQYF. The CDR3 DNA reads TGTGCCTGGGCGCAGGGGGGCGGGGCAGATACGCAGTATTTT.

This clone was seen a single time. The chain links TRBV30 to TRBJ1-6; D gene ambiguous. Per germline, CDR1 GTSNPN and CDR2 SVGIG (reference sequence). Trimming cost V 0 bases and J 5 bases, with 14 bases left between them. The CDR3 length is 16 residues. The CDR3 DNA follows: TGTGCCTGGAGTGTAATGGAGGTGATTCATAATTCACCCCTCCACTTT. This codes for CAWSVMEVIHNSPLHF.